The present T cell receptor (beta chain) was sequenced within a study of blood T cell repertoires in COVID-19. About the research overall: The United States, Italy and Spain provided the acute and convalescent COVID-19 samples.

Germline loops: CDR1 SGHVS, CDR2 FNYEAQ. Trimming at V came to 4 bases and at J to 0 bases, leaving 9 bases not matched to a gene. The CDR3 is made up of 18 amino acids. Sequenced by immunoSEQ multiplex PCR; TCRdb stores in-frame clones only, minus some. The sample lists approximately 450,000 clones, roughly 91% seen once, with roughly 4% in the top ten. Only a few counts were recorded for this clone. The V call is TRBV7-6, the J call TRBJ1-6; 7 positions match TRBD1. This receptor was obtained from a woman in her 30s with acute or convalescent COVID-19. The sequenced material came from peripheral blood. CDR3 DNA: TGTGCCAGCAGCTGGGACAGCTCCTCTAGCTCCTATAATTCACCCCTCCACTTT. Protein: CASSWDSSSSSYNSPLHF.